The 10 T cell receptor beta chains below were found in one sample sequenced in a study of blood T cell repertoires in COVID-19. Assay: immunoSEQ multiplex PCR; the TCRdb copy retains only in-frame clones and omits some. Counted here are over 100,000 clones, roughly four fifths occurring once; the ten biggest clones make up under 8%. Sequenced sample: peripheral blood. These receptor sequences come from an older man with acute or convalescent COVID-19.

This chain uses TRBV7-3 with TRBJ1-1; 7 bases agree with TRBD1. The CDR3 covers 14 residues. J was trimmed by 3 bases and V by 6 bases; bases with no gene match: 7. Germline CDR1 is SGHTA and CDR2 is FQGTGA. Here the CDR3 reads CASSSTGADTEAFF. As DNA, the CDR3 is TGTGCCAGCAGTTCAACAGGGGCTGACACTGAAGCTTTCTTT.

The chain couples TRBV5-1 to TRBJ2-7, with D possibly TRBD2 on 5 matching bases. The CDR3 has 15 amino acids. V was pared by 4 bases and J by 4 bases, with 18 bases between. Germline V CDR1 and CDR2: SGHRS, YFSETQ. The CDR3 reads CASSPTPLGGYEQYF. CDR3 nucleotides: TGCGCCAGCAGCCCGACGCCCTTAGGCGGGTACGAGCAGTACTTC.

This chain links TRBV19 with TRBJ1-2; TRBD1 aligns across 7 bases. CDR3 size: 16 residues. V lost 1 base and J lost 7; bases outside the gene matches: 12. Germline loops: CDR1 LNHDA, CDR2 SQIVND (reference sequence). CDR3 sequence reads: CASSIGRTGARVGYTF. DNA for the CDR3: TGTGCCAGTAGTATAGGAAGAACAGGGGCAAGAGTTGGCTACACCTTC.

This chain connects TRBV24-1 to TRBJ1-1; D gene unclear. V shed 3 bases and J shed 1 base, with 5 bases lying between them. The length of the CDR3 is 13 residues. Looked up from germline, CDR1 is KGHDR and CDR2 is SFDVKD. This chain's CDR3 is CATSDGANTEAFF. The CDR3 DNA is TGTGCCACCAGTGATGGAGCGAACACTGAAGCTTTCTTT.

The J gene is TRBJ2-2, the V gene TRBV9; D is possibly TRBD1 (5 bases). Trimming removed 3 bases at V and 6 bases at J, with 9 bases between. The length of the CDR3 is 13 residues. Germline assignment: CDR1 SGDLS and CDR2 YYNGEE. The CDR3 spells CASSAGFPGELFF. CDR3 coding DNA: TGTGCCAGCAGCGCAGGGTTTCCCGGGGAGCTGTTTTTT.

The chain links TRBV7-2 to TRBJ2-3; 9 bases fit TRBD1. V dropped 2 bases and J dropped 5; count of bases not matched to a gene: 5. The length of the CDR3 is 15 residues. Germline V CDR1 and CDR2: SGHTA, FQGNSA. CDR3 nucleotides: TGTGCCAGCAGCTTACAGGGACAGGGAGGAGATACGCAGTATTTT. Its protein product is CASSLQGQGGDTQYF.

The chain carries TRBV30 and TRBJ1-5; possible D gene TRBD1, 5 bases. V dropped 1 base and J dropped 3 bases, with 13 bases sitting between them. This CDR3 has 15 residues. Germline V gene lookup returns CDR1 GTSNPN and CDR2 SVGIG (reference sequence). The DNA for the CDR3 is TGTGCCTGGAGTGGCTCGACGGGACTCAATCAGCCCCAGCATTTT. Translation gives CAWSGSTGLNQPQHF.

The chain is built from TRBV15 and TRBJ1-3; TRBD1 agrees at 7 bases. This CDR3 region has 15 residues. The V gene's germline CDR1 is LNHNV and CDR2 YYDKDF (reference sequence). V shed 3 bases and J 5 bases; nucleotides not matched to a gene: 7. Here the CDR3 DNA reads TGTGCCACCAGCAGCGGGGGGGACAGACGAAACACCATATATTTT. Translation: CATSSGGDRRNTIYF.

This rearrangement joins TRBV28 to TRBJ2-1; 10 nucleotides match TRBD1. The ends lost 6 bases at V and 3 bases at J; junction bases unmatched: 5. CDR1 is MDHEN, CDR2 SYDVKM, per germline. The CDR3 extends over 15 amino acids. This CDR3 is CASSSGTGVYNEQFF. The CDR3 coding sequence is TGTGCCAGCAGCTCCGGGACAGGGGTCTACAATGAGCAGTTCTTC.

This chain's CDR3 is CASSQGGGSYGYTF. DNA of the CDR3: TGTGCCAGCAGCCAAGGCGGGGGCAGCTATGGCTACACCTTC. This chain links TRBV3-1 (or the pseudogene TRBV3-2) with TRBJ1-2; maybe TRBD1 (6 bases). CDR1 LGHDT and CDR2 YNNKEL come from the germline V gene (reference sequence). V lost 1 base and J lost 4, with 10 bases in between. The CDR3 consists of 14 residues.